The clone carrying this T cell receptor (beta chain) was counted once. Its cognate antigen is unknown. 13 Jbeta primers and 60 Vbeta primers were used for the PCR. Per the original data handling: As a later analysis found, there were approximately 80 million unique TCR beta chains, of which roughly 11 million were shared. Method: immunoSEQ multiplex PCR; TCRdb's copy keeps in-frame clones and lacks some. V and J calls and clone size are copied from that table; D and trimming were computed from the DNA. Of 150,000 to 200,000 clones in the sample, roughly 83% are singletons; the top ten hold around 0.24%. This sample was taken from a study of cytomegalovirus exposure and HLA in healthy donors. Study outcomes and limitations: The study designated over 150 TCR beta chains cytomegalovirus-associated. TCR beta sequences reportedly predicted the HLA-A and HLA-B alleles of most subjects accurately. It was likely that a cluster of highly shared sequence variants was a sequencing artifact.

V lost 0 bases and J lost 8; bases outside the gene matches: 6. The germline V gene has CDR1 LGHNA and CDR2 YSLEER. There are 14 residues in the CDR3. This rearrangement joins TRBV4-3 to TRBJ1-2; 7 bases align to TRBD1. The sequenced sample was PBMCs. The receptor was derived from a boy aged 5-17 years in good health and CMV-seronegative. The DNA of the CDR3 is TGCGCCAGCAGCCAAGATCAGGGGACAGTGGGCTACACCTTC. Encoded protein: CASSQDQGTVGYTF.